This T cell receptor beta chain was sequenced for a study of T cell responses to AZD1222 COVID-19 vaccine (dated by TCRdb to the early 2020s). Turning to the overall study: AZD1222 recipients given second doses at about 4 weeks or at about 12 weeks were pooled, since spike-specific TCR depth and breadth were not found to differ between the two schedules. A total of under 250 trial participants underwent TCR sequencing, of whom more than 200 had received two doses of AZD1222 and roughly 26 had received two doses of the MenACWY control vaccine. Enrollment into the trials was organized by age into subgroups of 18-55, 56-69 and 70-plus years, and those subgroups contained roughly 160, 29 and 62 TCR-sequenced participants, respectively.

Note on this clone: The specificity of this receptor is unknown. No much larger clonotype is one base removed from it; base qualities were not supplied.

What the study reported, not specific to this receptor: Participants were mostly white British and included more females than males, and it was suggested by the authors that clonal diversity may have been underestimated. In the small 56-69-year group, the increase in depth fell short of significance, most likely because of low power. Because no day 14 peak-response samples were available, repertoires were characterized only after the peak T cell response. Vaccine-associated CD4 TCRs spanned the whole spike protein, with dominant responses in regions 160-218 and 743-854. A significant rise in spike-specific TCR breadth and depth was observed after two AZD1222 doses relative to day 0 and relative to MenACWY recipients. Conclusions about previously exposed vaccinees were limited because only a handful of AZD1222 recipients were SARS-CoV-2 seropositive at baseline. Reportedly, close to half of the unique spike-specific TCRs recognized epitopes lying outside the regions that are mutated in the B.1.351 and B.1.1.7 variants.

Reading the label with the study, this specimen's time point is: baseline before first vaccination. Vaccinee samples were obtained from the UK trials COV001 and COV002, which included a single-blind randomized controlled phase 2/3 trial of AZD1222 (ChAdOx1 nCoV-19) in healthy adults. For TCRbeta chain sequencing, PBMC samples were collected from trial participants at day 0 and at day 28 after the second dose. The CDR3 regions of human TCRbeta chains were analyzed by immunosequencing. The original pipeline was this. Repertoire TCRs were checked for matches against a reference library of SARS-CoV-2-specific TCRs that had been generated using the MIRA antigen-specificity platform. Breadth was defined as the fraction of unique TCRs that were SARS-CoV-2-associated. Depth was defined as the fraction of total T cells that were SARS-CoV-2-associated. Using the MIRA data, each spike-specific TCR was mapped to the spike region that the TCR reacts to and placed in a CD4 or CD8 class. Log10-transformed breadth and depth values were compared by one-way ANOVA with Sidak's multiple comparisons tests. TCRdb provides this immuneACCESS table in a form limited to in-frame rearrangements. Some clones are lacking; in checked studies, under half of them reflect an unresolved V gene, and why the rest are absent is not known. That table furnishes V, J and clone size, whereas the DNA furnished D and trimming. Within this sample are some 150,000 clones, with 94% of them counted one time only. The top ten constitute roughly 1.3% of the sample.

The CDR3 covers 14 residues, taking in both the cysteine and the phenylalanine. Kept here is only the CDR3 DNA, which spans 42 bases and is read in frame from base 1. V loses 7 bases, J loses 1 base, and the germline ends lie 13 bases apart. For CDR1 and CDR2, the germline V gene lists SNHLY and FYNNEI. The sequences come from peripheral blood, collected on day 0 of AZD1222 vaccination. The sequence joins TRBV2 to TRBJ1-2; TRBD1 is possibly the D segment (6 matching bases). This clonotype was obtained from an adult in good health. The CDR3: CASTAGVGNYGYTF. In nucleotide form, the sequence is TGTGCCAGCACCGCAGGGGTCGGTAACTATGGCTACACCTTC.